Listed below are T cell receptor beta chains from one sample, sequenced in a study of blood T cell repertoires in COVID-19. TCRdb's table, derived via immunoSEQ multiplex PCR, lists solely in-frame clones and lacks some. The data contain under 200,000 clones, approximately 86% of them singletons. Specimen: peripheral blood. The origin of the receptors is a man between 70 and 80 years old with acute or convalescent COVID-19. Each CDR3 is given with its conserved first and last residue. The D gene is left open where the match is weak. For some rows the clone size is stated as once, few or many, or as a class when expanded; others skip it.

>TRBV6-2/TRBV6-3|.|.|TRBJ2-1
CASSFGDFSYNEQFF
TGTGCCAGCAGTTTCGGGGACTTCTCCTACAATGAGCAGTTCTTC
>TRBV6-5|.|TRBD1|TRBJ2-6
CASGQASSGANVLTF
TGTGCCAGCGGACAGGCTAGCTCTGGGGCCAACGTCCTGACTTTC
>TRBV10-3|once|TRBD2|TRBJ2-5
CAISESGGTQETQYF
TGTGCCATCAGTGAGAGCGGGGGCACCCAAGAGACCCAGTACTTC
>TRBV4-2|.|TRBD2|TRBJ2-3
CASSQGLAGGADTQYF
TGTGCCAGCAGCCAAGGACTAGCGGGGGGAGCAGATACGCAGTATTTT
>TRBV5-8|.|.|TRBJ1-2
CASSLRRRGISGYTF
TGTGCCAGCAGCTTGCGGCGAAGGGGGATTTCTGGCTACACCTTC
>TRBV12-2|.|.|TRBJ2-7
CASRLESSGACSSYEQYF
TGTGCAAGTCGCTTAGAGTCTTCAGGGGCCTGTTCCTCCTACGAGCAGTACTTC
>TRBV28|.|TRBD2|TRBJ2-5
CASSKPSGGSETQYF
TGTGCCAGCAGTAAGCCAAGCGGGGGGTCAGAGACCCAGTACTTC
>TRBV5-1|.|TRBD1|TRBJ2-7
CASSLPGQGTEQYF
TGCGCCAGCAGCCTCCCGGGACAGGGAACCGAGCAGTACTTC
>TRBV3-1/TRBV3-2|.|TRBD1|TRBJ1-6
CASSQGPTGGENSPLHF
TGTGCCAGCAGCCAAGGTCCGACAGGGGGCGAAAATTCACCCCTCCACTTT
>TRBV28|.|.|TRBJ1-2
CASSWSGRDDYGYTF
TGTGCCAGCAGTTGGTCGGGCAGGGATGACTATGGCTACACCTTC
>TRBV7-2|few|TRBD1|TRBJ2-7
CASSFSGTGEQYF
TGTGCCAGCAGCTTCTCAGGGACAGGAGAGCAGTACTTC
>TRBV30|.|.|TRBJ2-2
CAKAQGTGELFF
TGTGCCAAGGCCCAGGGAACCGGGGAGCTGTTTTTT
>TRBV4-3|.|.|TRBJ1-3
CASSPSGSFGNTIYF
TGCGCCAGCAGCCCTTCAGGGTCCTTTGGAAACACCATATATTTT
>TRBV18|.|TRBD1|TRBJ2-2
CASSPLQGIMTGELFF
TGTGCCAGCTCACCACTACAGGGGATTATGACCGGGGAGCTGTTTTTT
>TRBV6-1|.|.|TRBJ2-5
CASSETLLREQDRETQYF
TGTGCCAGCAGTGAAACCCTATTAAGGGAACAGGACCGGGAGACCCAGTACTTC
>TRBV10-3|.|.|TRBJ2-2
CAIRRDSITGELFF
TGTGCCATCAGGCGGGACAGTATCACCGGGGAGCTGTTTTTT
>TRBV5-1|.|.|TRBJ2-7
CASSLSGDSYEQYF
TGCGCCAGCAGCTTATCGGGGGACTCCTACGAGCAGTACTTC
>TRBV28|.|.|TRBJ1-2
CASSLREVNYGYTF
TGTGCCAGCAGTCTCAGGGAGGTAAACTATGGCTACACCTTC